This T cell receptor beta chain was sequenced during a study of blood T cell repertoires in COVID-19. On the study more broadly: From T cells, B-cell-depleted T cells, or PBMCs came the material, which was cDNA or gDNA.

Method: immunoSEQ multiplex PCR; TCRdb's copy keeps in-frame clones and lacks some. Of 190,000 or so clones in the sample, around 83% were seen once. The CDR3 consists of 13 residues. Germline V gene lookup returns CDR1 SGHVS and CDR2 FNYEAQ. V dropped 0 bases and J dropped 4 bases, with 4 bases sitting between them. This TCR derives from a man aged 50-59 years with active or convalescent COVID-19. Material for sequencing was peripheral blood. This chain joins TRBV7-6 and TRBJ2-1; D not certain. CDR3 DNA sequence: TGTGCCAGCAGCTTAGCGACATACAATGAGCAGTTCTTC. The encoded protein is CASSLATYNEQFF. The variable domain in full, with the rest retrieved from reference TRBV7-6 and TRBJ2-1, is GAGVSQSPRYKVTKRGQDVALRCDPISGHVSLYWYRQALGQGPEFLTYFNYEAQQDKSGLPNDRFSAERPEGSISTLTIQRTEQRDSAMYRCASSLATYNEQFFGPGTRLTVL.